This TCR beta chain stems from a study of blood T cell repertoires in COVID-19. Authors' methods: Amplification of reference gene primers was used by the study to estimate nucleated cell counts. Profiled with immunoSEQ multiplex PCR; TCRdb holds only in-frame clones, not every one. V and J calls plus clone size are reproduced from that table; the DNA served to infer D and trimming. Of 9,500 to 15,000 clones in the sample, about 92% were seen once. The CDR3 runs 16 residues. Trimming shortened V by 7 bases and J by 0 bases, and 17 bases separated the two germline ends. CDR1 and CDR2 from the germline V gene are MNHEY and SMNVEV (reference sequence).

The specimen sequenced was peripheral blood. The sequence derives from a man in his 70s with active COVID-19. This chain uses TRBV27 with TRBJ2-3; D unclear. The CDR3 coding sequence is TGTGCCAGCACACCATACCGGAGAGGTAGCACAGATACGCAGTATTTT. Its translation is CASTPYRRGSTDTQYF.